This is a list of T cell receptor beta chains from one sample in a study of monozygotic twins with inflammatory bowel disease. TCRdb derives one entry per CDR3 protein from the 5' RACE reads, leaving out DNA. The sample holds some 300,000 distinct CDR3 sequences. Material: blood. These receptors all come from a human donor with ulcerative colitis or Crohn's disease, or a healthy co-twin of an affected twin (not recorded which). Each CDR3 is given with its conserved first and last residue. Fields, in order: J gene, clone size, V gene, CDR3 protein. Expanded clones get a size class; other rows say once, few or many, or leave the size out.

>TRBJ2-1|NA|TRBV20-1
CSASRTSRYNEQFF
>TRBJ1-5|NA|TRBV28
CASSLLGQVDQPQHF
>TRBJ2-5|NA|TRBV5-6
CASSWGQGWTQYF
>TRBJ2-1|NA|TRBV19
CASSIVGRERYEQFF
>TRBJ2-7|NA|TRBV7-2
CASSPVGATYEQYF
>TRBJ1-1|NA|TRBV12-3/TRBV12-4
CASSSTGGSGMREAFF
>TRBJ1-2|NA|TRBV6-5
CASSFLTGRGVNYGYTF
>TRBJ2-1|NA|TRBV3-1
CASSPIGGPYNEQFF
>TRBJ2-2|NA|TRBV5-8
CASTPRGGGTSTGELFF
>TRBJ2-5|NA|TRBV18
CASSPRQGPSETQYF
>TRBJ2-1|NA|TRBV5-8
CASSVRGYNEQFF
>TRBJ2-3|NA|TRBV11-2
CASSLYNGEKDTQYF
>TRBJ2-7|NA|TRBV7-9
CASSLGNSEQYF
>TRBJ2-2|NA|TRBV7-9
CASSVAGPNTGELFF
>TRBJ2-4|NA|TRBV10-3
CAISDQETEGAKNIQYF
>TRBJ2-5|NA|TRBV5-1
CASSPQGRTETQYF
>TRBJ1-1|NA|TRBV5-1
CASSLARGTTNTEAFF
>TRBJ2-7|NA|TRBV9
CASSVVTAGIYEQYF
>TRBJ1-2|NA|TRBV28
CASSLNPPTDSYGYTF
>TRBJ2-2|NA|TRBV6-2/TRBV6-3
CASRSGVNTGELFF
>TRBJ2-3|NA|TRBV20-1
CSARGLASGTDTQYF
>TRBJ2-5|NA|TRBV7-2
CASSAPGQGHQETQYF
>TRBJ2-2|NA|TRBV27
CASHPPDRPQNTGELFF
>TRBJ2-1|NA|TRBV20-1
CSATTSGAVYNEQFF
>TRBJ1-5|NA|TRBV27
CASSLTGPSRREPQHF
>TRBJ2-7|medium-sized|TRBV29-1
CSVVGGSSYEQYF
>TRBJ1-1|NA|TRBV27
CASSLGTMNTEAFF
>TRBJ2-1|NA|TRBV6-2/TRBV6-3
CASSSRTSGRGEQFF
>TRBJ2-7|NA|TRBV5-1
CASSLAGQGGRNEQYF
>TRBJ2-3|NA|TRBV20-1
CSARDPNGGTRDTQYF
>TRBJ2-1|NA|TRBV24-1
CATSDFRLATYNEQFF
>TRBJ2-5|NA|TRBV29-1
CSVERLDVWVTQETQYF
>TRBJ1-5|NA|TRBV7-2
CASSISSTERNQPQHF
>TRBJ2-7|NA|TRBV28
CASRRQGGNEQYF
>TRBJ2-7|NA|TRBV27
CASSVGQGARGYEQYF
>TRBJ2-2|NA|TRBV19
CASSRRTGWVGELFF
>TRBJ2-6|NA|TRBV18
CASSPLKSGANVLTF
>TRBJ1-2|NA|TRBV12-3/TRBV12-4
CASNIGQGAGGYTF
>TRBJ1-4|NA|TRBV20-1
CSARDSQELVRLFF
>TRBJ2-7|NA|TRBV7-9
CASSLSQSPSHF
>TRBJ2-7|NA|TRBV11-3
CASSFSWTSGRYEQYF
>TRBJ1-4|NA|TRBV28
CASRGGAGAFNEKLFF
>TRBJ1-4|NA|TRBV20-1
CSATETGAQLFF
>TRBJ1-1|NA|TRBV20-1
CSAPYRALNTEAFF
>TRBJ2-7|NA|TRBV6-2/TRBV6-3
CASSRPGGDEQYF
>TRBJ2-7|NA|TRBV12-3/TRBV12-4
CASRSQDGSLGEQYF
>TRBJ1-2|NA|TRBV28
CASSLRVPPGYTF
>TRBJ1-5|NA|TRBV10-3
CAISEEDRDNQPQHF
>TRBJ1-5|NA|TRBV7-2
CASSTGTGPRQPQHF
>TRBJ1-5|NA|TRBV28
CASSLPSGQNQPQHF